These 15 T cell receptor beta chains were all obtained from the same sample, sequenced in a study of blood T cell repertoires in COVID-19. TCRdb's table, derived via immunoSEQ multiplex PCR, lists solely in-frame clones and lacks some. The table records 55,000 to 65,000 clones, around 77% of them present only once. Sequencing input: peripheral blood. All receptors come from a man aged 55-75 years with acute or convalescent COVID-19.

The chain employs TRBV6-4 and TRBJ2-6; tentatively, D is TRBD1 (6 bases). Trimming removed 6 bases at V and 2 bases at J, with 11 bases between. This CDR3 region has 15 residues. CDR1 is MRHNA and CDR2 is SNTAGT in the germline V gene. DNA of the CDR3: TGTGCCAGCAGGGCCTGGGGGCCTGGGGCCAACGTCCTGACTTTC. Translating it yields CASRAWGPGANVLTF.

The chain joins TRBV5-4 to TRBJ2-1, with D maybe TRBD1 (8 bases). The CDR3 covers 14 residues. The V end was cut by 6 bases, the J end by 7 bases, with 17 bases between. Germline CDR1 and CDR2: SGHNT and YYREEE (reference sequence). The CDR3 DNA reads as TGTGCCAGCAACCCACAGGGGGGGGAAAATGAGCAGTTCTTC. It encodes CASNPQGGENEQFF. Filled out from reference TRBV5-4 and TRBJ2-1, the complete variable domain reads ETGVTQSPTHLIKTRGQQVTLRCSSQSGHNTVSWYQQALGQGPQFIFQYYREEENGRGNFPPRFSGLQFPNYSSELNVNALELDDSALYLCASNPQGGENEQFFGPGTRLTVL.

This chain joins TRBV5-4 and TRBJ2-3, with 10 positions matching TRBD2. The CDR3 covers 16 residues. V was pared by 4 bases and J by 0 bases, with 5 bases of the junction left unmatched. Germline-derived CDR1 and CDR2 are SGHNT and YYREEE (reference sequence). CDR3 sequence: CASSASGGPSTDTQYF. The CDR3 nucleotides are TGTGCCAGCAGCGCTAGCGGGGGCCCTAGCACAGATACGCAGTATTTT.

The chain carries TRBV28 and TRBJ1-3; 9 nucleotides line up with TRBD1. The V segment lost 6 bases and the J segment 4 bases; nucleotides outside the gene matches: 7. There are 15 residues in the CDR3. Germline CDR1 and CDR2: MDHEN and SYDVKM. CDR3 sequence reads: CASSPQGARGNTIYF. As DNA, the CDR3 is TGTGCCAGCAGCCCACAGGGGGCGCGAGGAAACACCATATATTTT.

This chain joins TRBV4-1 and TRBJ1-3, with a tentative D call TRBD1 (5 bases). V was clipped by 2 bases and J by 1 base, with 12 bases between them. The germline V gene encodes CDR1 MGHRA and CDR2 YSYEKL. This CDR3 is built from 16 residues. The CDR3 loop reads CASSQPDGGSGNTIYF. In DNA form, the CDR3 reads TGCGCCAGCAGCCAACCCGACGGGGGTTCTGGAAACACCATATATTTT.

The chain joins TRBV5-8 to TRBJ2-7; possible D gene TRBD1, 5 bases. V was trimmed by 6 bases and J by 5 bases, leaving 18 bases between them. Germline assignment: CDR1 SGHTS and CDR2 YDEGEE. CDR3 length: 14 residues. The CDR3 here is CASTPRGRVNEQYF. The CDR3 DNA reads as TGTGCCAGCACCCCACGAGGCAGGGTGAACGAGCAGTACTTC.

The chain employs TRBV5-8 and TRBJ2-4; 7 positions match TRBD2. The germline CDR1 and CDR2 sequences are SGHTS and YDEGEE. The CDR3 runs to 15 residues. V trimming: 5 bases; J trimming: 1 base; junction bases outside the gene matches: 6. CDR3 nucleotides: TGTGCCAGCAGGGGGGGGACGGACGCCAAAAACATTCAGTACTTC. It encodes CASRGGTDAKNIQYF.

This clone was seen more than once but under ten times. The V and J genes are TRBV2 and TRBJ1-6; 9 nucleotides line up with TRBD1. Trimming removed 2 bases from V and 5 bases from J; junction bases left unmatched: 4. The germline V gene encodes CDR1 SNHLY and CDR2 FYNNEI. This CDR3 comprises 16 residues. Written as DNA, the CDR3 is TGTGCCAGCAGTGAACTCGGGACAGGGCATAATTCACCCCTCCACTTT. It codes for CASSELGTGHNSPLHF.

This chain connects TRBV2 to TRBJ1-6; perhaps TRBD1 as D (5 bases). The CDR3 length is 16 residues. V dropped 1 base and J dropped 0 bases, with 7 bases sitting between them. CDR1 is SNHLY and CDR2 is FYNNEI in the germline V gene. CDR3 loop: CASSEGGASYNSPLHF. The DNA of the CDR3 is TGTGCCAGCAGTGAAGGTGGGGCCTCCTATAATTCACCCCTCCACTTT.

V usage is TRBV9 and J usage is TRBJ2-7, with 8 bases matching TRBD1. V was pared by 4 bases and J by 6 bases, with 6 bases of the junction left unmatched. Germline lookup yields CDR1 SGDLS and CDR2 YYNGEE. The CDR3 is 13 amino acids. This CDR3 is CASSPGGVGEQYF. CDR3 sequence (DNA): TGTGCCAGCAGCCCAGGGGGCGTTGGCGAGCAGTACTTC. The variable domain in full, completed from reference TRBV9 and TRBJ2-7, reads DSGVTQTPKHLITATGQRVTLRCSPRSGDLSVYWYQQSLDQGLQFLIQYYNGEERAKGNILERFSAQQFPDLHSELNLSSLELGDSALYFCASSPGGVGEQYFGPGTRLTVT.

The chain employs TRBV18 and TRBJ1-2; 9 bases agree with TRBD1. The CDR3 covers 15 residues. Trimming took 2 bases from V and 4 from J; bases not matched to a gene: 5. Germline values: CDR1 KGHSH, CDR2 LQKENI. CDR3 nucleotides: TGTGCCAGCTCACCAGGGACAGGGCCATCCTATGGCTACACCTTC. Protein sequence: CASSPGTGPSYGYTF.

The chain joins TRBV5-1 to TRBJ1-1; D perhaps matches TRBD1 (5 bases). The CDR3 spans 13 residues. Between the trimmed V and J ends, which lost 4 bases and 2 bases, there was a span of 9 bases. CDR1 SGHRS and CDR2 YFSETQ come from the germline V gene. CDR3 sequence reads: CASSIQVNTEAFF. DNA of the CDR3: TGCGCCAGCAGCATACAGGTTAACACTGAAGCTTTCTTT.

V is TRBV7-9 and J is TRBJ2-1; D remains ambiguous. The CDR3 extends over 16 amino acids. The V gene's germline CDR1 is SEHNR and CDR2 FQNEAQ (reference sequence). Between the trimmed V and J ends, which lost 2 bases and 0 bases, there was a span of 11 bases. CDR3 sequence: CASSLLERSSYNEQFF. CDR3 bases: TGTGCCAGCAGCTTATTGGAGAGGAGCTCCTACAATGAGCAGTTCTTC.

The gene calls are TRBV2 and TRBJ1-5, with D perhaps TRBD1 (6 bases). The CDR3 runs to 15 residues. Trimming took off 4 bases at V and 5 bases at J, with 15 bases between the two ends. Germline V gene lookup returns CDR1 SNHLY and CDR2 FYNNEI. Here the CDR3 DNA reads TGTGCCAGCAGTGTTGAAGGGGGTAATGATCAGCCCCAGCATTTT. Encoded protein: CASSVEGGNDQPQHF.

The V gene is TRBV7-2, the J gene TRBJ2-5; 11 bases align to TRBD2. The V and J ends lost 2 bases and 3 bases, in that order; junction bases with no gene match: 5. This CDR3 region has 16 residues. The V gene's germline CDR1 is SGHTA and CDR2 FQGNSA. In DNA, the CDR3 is TGTGCCAGCAGCTTAACCGGTAGCGGGGGGGAAGAGACCCAGTACTTC. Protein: CASSLTGSGGEETQYF.